This T cell receptor (beta chain) originates from a study of shared clonotypes between healthy human individuals. The overall study: The study used three CD4 naive, three CD4 memory, two CD8 naive and one CD8 memory plate per donor. Overall study results and limits: Relative to their counterparts shared across all four donors, non-shared clonotypes exhibited diminished generation probabilities.

As for this clone: The antigen is undetermined.

This CDR3 is built from 15 residues. Germline CDR1 reads SGHVS; CDR2 reads FNYEAQ. V dropped 5 bases and J dropped 5; count of bases not matched to a gene: 10. Naive CD8 isolation took CD45RO-negative cells positively selected for CCR7 and excluded terminally differentiated effector memory CD45RA+ cells. The donor cohort consisted entirely of Caucasian adults residing in Nashville, Tennessee. Per the original methods: Owing to the provision of junction-only sequences devoid of quality scores by immunoSEQ, filtering differed. Assay used: immunoSEQ multiplex PCR; TCRdb lists only in-frame clones, some missing. V, J and clone size were drawn from that table, and D and trimming were deduced from the DNA. The table has around 2.1 million clones, roughly 91% seen once.

V and J are TRBV7-6 and TRBJ1-2, with TRBD1 identical over 8 bases. Input material: naive CD8+ T cells from PBMCs. The receptor was derived from a man younger than 35 in good health. Some clones in this sample may be carry-over from other donors' samples. The CDR3: CASSPTGQGDYGYTF. CDR3 nucleotides: TGTGCCAGCAGCCCCACAGGACAGGGAGATTATGGCTACACCTTC.